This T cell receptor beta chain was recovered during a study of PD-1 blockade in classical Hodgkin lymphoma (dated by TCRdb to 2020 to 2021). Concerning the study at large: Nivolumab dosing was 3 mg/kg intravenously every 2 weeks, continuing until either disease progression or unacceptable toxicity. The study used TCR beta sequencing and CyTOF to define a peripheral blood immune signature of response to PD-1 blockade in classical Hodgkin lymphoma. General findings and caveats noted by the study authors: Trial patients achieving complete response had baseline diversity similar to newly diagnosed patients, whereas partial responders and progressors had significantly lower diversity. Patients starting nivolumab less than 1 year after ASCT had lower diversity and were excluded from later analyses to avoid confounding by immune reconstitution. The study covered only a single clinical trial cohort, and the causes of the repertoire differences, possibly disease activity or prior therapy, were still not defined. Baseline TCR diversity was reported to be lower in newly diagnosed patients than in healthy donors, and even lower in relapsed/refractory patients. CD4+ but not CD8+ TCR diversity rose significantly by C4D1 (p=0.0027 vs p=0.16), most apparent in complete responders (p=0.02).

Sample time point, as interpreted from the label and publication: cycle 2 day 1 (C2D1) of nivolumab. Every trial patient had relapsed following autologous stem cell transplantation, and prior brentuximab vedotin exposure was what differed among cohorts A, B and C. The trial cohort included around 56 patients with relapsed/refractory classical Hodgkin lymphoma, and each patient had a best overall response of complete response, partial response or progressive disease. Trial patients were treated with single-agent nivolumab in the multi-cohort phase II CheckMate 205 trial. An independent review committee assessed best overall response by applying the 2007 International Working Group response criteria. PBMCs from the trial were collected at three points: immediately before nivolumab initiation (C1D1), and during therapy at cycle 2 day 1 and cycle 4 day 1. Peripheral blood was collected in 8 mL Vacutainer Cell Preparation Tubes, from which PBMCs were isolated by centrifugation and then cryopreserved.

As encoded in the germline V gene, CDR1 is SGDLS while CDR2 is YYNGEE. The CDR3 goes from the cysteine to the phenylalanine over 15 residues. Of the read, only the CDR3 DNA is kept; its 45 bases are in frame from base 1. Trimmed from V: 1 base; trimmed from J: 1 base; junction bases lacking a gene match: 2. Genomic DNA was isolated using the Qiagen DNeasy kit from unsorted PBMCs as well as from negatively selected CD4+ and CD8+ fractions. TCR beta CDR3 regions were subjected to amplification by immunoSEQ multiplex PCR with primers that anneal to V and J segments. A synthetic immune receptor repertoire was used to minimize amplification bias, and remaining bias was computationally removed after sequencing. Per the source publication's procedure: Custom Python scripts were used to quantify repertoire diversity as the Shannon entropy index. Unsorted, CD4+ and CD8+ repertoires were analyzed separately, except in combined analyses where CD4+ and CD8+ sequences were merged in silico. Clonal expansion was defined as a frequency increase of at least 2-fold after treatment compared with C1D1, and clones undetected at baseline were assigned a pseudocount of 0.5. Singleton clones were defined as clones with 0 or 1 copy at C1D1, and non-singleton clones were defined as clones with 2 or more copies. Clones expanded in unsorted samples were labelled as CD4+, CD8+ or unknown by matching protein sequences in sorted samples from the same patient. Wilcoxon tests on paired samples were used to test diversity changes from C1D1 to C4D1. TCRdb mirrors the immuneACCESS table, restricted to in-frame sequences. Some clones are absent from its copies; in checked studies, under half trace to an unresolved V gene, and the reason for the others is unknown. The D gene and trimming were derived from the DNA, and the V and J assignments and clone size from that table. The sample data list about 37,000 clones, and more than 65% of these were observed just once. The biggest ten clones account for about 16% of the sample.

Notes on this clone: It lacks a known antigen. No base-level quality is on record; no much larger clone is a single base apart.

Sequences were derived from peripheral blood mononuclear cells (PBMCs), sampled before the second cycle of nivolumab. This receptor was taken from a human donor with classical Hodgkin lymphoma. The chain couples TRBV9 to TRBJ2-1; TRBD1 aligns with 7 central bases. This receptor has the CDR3 CASSVSTGSYNEQFF. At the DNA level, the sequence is TGTGCCAGCAGCGTATCGACAGGGTCCTACAATGAGCAGTTCTTC.